This T cell receptor beta chain was found in a study of CD8+ T cells in alopecia areata. Overall study findings and caveats: Greater clonality was observed in lesional scalp samples, especially alopecia totalis/universalis, versus normal scalp.

cDNA reverse transcribed from extracted RNA served as the sequencing template. Some clones are missing from TCRdb's copy, which holds only in-frame ones; the method was immunoSEQ multiplex PCR. The sample records some 180,000 clones, around 51% being singletons. From germline, CDR1 is SGDLS and CDR2 YYNGEE. The CDR3 length is 14 residues. The V end was cut by 4 bases, the J end by 0 bases, with 10 bases between. The treatment was: oral pan-JAK inhibitor, 5-10 mg twice daily. As regards this clone: Antigen unknown.

The source material was CD8+ T cells sorted from blood, sampled at approximately week 52, from a patient treated with tofacitinib. This clonotype originated in a human donor with alopecia areata. This rearrangement joins TRBV9 to TRBJ1-1, with a tentative D call TRBD1 (5 bases). Here the CDR3 reads CASSPQGMNTEAFF. The DNA for the CDR3 is TGTGCCAGCAGCCCCCAGGGTATGAACACTGAAGCTTTCTTT.